The 27 T cell receptor beta chains presented below share a single source sample, sequenced in a study of OX40 agonist ivuxolimab in advanced cancers. Some clones are missing from TCRdb's copy, which holds only in-frame ones; the method was immunoSEQ multiplex PCR. Here the sample spans more than 45,000 clones, about 88% being singletons. This specimen consisted of CD4+ or CD8+ T cells sorted from blood, obtained in a trial of the OX40 agonist ivuxolimab. Receptors originate from an adult with an advanced solid tumor such as melanoma, head and neck, liver or kidney cancer.

J is TRBJ2-2 and V is TRBV11-2; D may be TRBD1 or TRBD2 (5 bases each). CDR1 is SGHAT and CDR2 is FQNNGV in the germline V gene. The length of the CDR3 is 13 residues. V was trimmed by 10 bases and J by 1 base, leaving 10 bases between them. Here the CDR3 DNA reads TGTGCCACCGGGACGGGGAACACCGGGGAGCTGTTTTTT. Protein product: CATGTGNTGELFF.

As DNA, the CDR3 is TGTGCCAGTAGCTTTGACAGGGGTAATCAGCCCCAGCATTTT. Protein sequence: CASSFDRGNQPQHF. This chain connects TRBV19 to TRBJ1-5, with 8 bases aligning to TRBD1. Germline V gene lookup returns CDR1 LNHDA and CDR2 SQIVND (reference sequence). Trimming cost V 6 bases and J 4 bases; bases outside gene matches: 5. The CDR3 totals 14 residues.

This chain connects TRBV5-1 to TRBJ2-2; 9 positions agree with TRBD2. V was clipped by 0 bases and J by 3 bases; unmatched bases: 3. Germline assignment: CDR1 SGHRS and CDR2 YFSETQ. The CDR3 sequence is 16 residues long. The CDR3 coding sequence is TGCGCCAGCAGCTTGGGTACTAGCGGGTACACCGGGGAGCTGTTTTTT. As protein: CASSLGTSGYTGELFF. The whole variable domain, filled in from reference TRBV5-1 and TRBJ2-2, reads KAGVTQTPRYLIKTRGQQVTLSCSPISGHRSVSWYQQTPGQGLQFLFEYFSETQRNKGNFPGRFSGRQFSNSRSEMNVSTLELGDSALYLCASSLGTSGYTGELFFGEGSRLTVL.

This chain links TRBV6-6 with TRBJ1-1; 12 bases fit TRBD1. Trimming at V came to 6 bases and at J to 1 base, leaving 3 bases not matched to a gene. The CDR3 has 15 amino acids. Germline V lookup: CDR1 MNHNY, CDR2 SVGAGI (reference sequence). CDR3 sequence: CASRGTGGGNTEAFF. CDR3 bases: TGTGCCAGCAGAGGGACAGGGGGCGGGAACACTGAAGCTTTCTTT.

The chain uses TRBV30 and TRBJ2-1; 7 bases are shared with TRBD1. Germline lookup yields CDR1 GTSNPN and CDR2 SVGIG (reference sequence). V gave up 0 bases and J gave up 1 base; unmatched junction bases: 9. The CDR3 is 17 residues long. CDR3 protein: CAWSVSGTGESYNEQFF. CDR3 bases: TGTGCCTGGAGTGTATCGGGAACAGGGGAATCCTACAATGAGCAGTTCTTC.

This clone has only a few counts. The genes are TRBV5-6 and TRBJ2-1, with 11 bases identical to TRBD2. The V and J ends lost 4 bases and 6 bases, in that order; junction bases with no gene match: 9. Per the germline V gene, CDR1 is SGHDT and CDR2 is YYEEEE. The CDR3 consists of 16 residues. In DNA form, the CDR3 reads TGTGCCAGCAGCCCTAGGGGTAGCGGGGGGGCCAATGAGCAGTTCTTC. Translation: CASSPRGSGGANEQFF.

The rearrangement links TRBV19 to TRBJ2-7; weak D call: TRBD2 (5 bases). The length of the CDR3 is 14 residues. V was cut by 5 bases and J by 3 bases, with 14 bases left in between. The germline gives CDR1 LNHDA, CDR2 SQIVND (reference sequence). CDR3 sequence reads: CASSASFRGYEQYF. The CDR3 nucleotides are TGTGCCAGTAGTGCCTCCTTCCGGGGCTACGAGCAGTACTTC.

The chain joins TRBV28 to TRBJ1-2; D not resolved. Germline V gene lookup returns CDR1 MDHEN and CDR2 SYDVKM. The V and J ends lost 3 bases and 4 bases respectively, with 6 bases between them. There are 12 residues in the CDR3. The CDR3 reads CASSLLGYGYTF. Written as DNA, the CDR3 is TGTGCCAGCAGTTTGCTGGGCTATGGCTACACCTTC.

DNA of the CDR3: TGTGCCAGCAGCTTGGGACCTTTTAGCAATCAGCCCCAGCATTTT. Its translation is CASSLGPFSNQPQHF. This chain connects TRBV7-9 to TRBJ1-5; D is possibly TRBD1 (5 bases). This CDR3 spans 15 amino acids. Trimming removed 3 bases from V and 0 bases from J, with 9 bases in between. Germline V gene data show CDR1 as SEHNR and CDR2 as FQNEAQ (reference sequence).

The chain combines TRBV5-6 with TRBJ1-4; tentatively, D is TRBD1 (5 bases). Trimming removed 2 bases from V and 5 bases from J, with 19 bases in between. Germline CDR1 and CDR2: SGHDT and YYEEEE. The CDR3 loop spans 17 amino acids. The CDR3 reads CASSFGASPLPNEKLFF. Here the CDR3 DNA reads TGTGCCAGCAGCTTTGGGGCCTCCCCCCTCCCGAATGAAAAACTGTTTTTT. The entire variable domain, with the rest obtained from reference TRBV5-6 and TRBJ1-4, is as follows: DAGVTQSPTHLIKTRGQQVTLRCSPKSGHDTVSWYQQALGQGPQFIFQYYEEEERQRGNFPDRFSGHQFPNYSSELNVNALLLGDSALYLCASSFGASPLPNEKLFFGSGTQLSVL.

J is TRBJ2-1 and V is TRBV11-3; D is undetermined. Germline values: CDR1 SGHNT, CDR2 YENEEA. This CDR3 comprises 16 residues. Between the trimmed V and J ends, which lost 1 base and 2 bases, there was a span of 12 bases. CDR3: CASSLGYREPYNEQFF. The CDR3 DNA sequence: TGTGCCAGCAGCTTAGGGTACAGAGAACCCTACAATGAGCAGTTCTTC. The full variable domain, with the rest looked up from reference TRBV11-3 and TRBJ2-1, is EAGVVQSPRYKIIEKKQPVAFWCNPISGHNTLYWYLQNLGQGPELLIRYENEEAVDDSQLPKDRFSAERLKGVDSTLKIQPAELGDSAVYLCASSLGYREPYNEQFFGPGTRLTVL.

The rearrangement links TRBV11-1 to TRBJ2-3; 13 nucleotides align to TRBD2. Trimming removed 5 bases from V and 4 bases from J; junction bases left unmatched: 6. Per germline, CDR1 SGHAT and CDR2 FQDESV (reference sequence). The CDR3 spans 16 residues. CDR3 in amino acids: CASSELAGGDPDTQYF. DNA of the CDR3: TGTGCCAGCAGCGAACTAGCGGGAGGGGACCCAGATACGCAGTATTTT.

The V call is TRBV9, the J call TRBJ2-1, with TRBD2 matching 7 bases. The CDR3 is 16 amino acids. Germline V gives CDR1 SGDLS, CDR2 YYNGEE. Losses at the gene ends were 2 bases for V and 4 bases for J; bases not matched to a gene: 9. The CDR3 coding sequence is TGTGCCAGCAGCGTGAGCGTCCTAGCGGCATACAATGAGCAGTTCTTC. It encodes CASSVSVLAAYNEQFF.

This clone appeared a few times. The CDR3 spells CASREEDISGELFF. The CDR3 nucleotides are TGCGCCAGCAGGGAGGAGGACATTTCGGGTGAACTGTTTTTT. The rearrangement links TRBV10-2 to TRBJ1-4; D possibly corresponds to TRBD1 (5 bases). V was clipped by 6 bases and J by 12 bases, with 20 bases between them. CDR1 is WSHSY and CDR2 is SAAADI in the germline V gene. The CDR3 covers 14 residues.

The gene calls are TRBV6-6 and TRBJ2-5; 7 bases are shared with TRBD1. Trimming took 4 bases from V and 2 from J; bases not matched to a gene: 7. Germline V CDR1 and CDR2: MNHNY, SVGAGI (reference sequence). The CDR3 totals 15 residues. CDR3 nucleotide sequence: TGTGCCAGCAGTTCACGACAGGGCGGTCAAGAGACCCAGTACTTC. As protein: CASSSRQGGQETQYF.

This chain connects TRBV2 to TRBJ2-2, with TRBD2 matching 9 bases. The CDR3 is made up of 14 amino acids. With 3 bases clipped from V and 7 bases from J, the junction kept 3 bases outside the gene matches. The germline CDR1 and CDR2 sequences are SNHLY and FYNNEI. The CDR3 nucleotides are TGTGCCAGCAGTGAGCGGGAGGGACGCGGGGAGCTGTTTTTT. This codes for CASSEREGRGELFF. Variable domain in full (rest from reference TRBV2 and TRBJ2-2): EPEVTQTPSHQVTQMGQEVILRCVPISNHLYFYWYRQILGQKVEFLVSFYNNEISEKSEIFDDQFSVERPDGSNFTLKIRSTKLEDSAMYFCASSEREGRGELFFGEGSRLTVL.

The sample holds one count of this clone. V and J are TRBV10-3 and TRBJ1-2; TRBD1 might be the D (5 bases). V lost 10 bases to trimming and J lost 0 bases, with 18 bases between them. Per the germline V gene, CDR1 is ENHRY and CDR2 is SYGVKD. The CDR3 has 15 residues. CDR3 in amino acids: CATRDRPEANYGYTF. The CDR3 DNA reads TGTGCCACCCGCGACAGACCTGAAGCTAACTATGGCTACACCTTC.

The chain has TRBV5-4 and TRBJ1-1, with a weak D call TRBD1 (6 bases). The germline CDR1 and CDR2 sequences are SGHNT and YYREEE (reference sequence). The CDR3 is made up of 14 amino acids. Deletions cut 4 bases from V and 0 bases from J, with 10 bases between. In nucleotides, the CDR3 is TGTGCCAGCAGCCCTCAGGGGATGAACACTGAAGCTTTCTTT. This gives the protein CASSPQGMNTEAFF. The whole variable domain, remainder taken from reference TRBV5-4 and TRBJ1-1, is ETGVTQSPTHLIKTRGQQVTLRCSSQSGHNTVSWYQQALGQGPQFIFQYYREEENGRGNFPPRFSGLQFPNYSSELNVNALELDDSALYLCASSPQGMNTEAFFGQGTRLTVV.

The rearrangement uses TRBV28 and TRBJ1-2, with D possibly matching TRBD1 (5 bases). The CDR3 contains 14 residues. Germline CDR1 reads MDHEN; CDR2 reads SYDVKM. V was cut by 6 bases and J by 8 bases, with 19 bases left in between. CDR3 amino acids: CASRTTGALGGYTF. The CDR3 DNA reads TGTGCCAGCAGAACAACAGGTGCTTTGGGCGGCTACACCTTC.

This chain links TRBV7-9 with TRBJ1-6; D not certain. The CDR3 has 13 residues. V lost 4 bases and J 7 bases, leaving 8 bases between the germline ends. Germline CDR1 is SEHNR and CDR2 is FQNEAQ (reference sequence). CDR3 coding DNA: TGTGCCAGCAGCTCCGAGCCCAATTCACCCCTCCACTTT. The encoded protein is CASSSEPNSPLHF. The whole variable domain, remainder taken from reference TRBV7-9 and TRBJ1-6, is DTGVSQNPRHKITKRGQNVTFRCDPISEHNRLYWYRQTLGQGPEFLTYFQNEAQLEKSRLLSDRFSAERPKGSFSTLEIQRTEQGDSAMYLCASSSEPNSPLHFGNGTRLTVT.

The chain employs TRBV6-5 and TRBJ2-5, with a weak D call TRBD2 (5 bases). Germline V lookup: CDR1 MNHEY, CDR2 SVGAGI. This CDR3 is built from 14 residues. The ends were cut back, 6 bases at V and 4 bases at J, with 15 bases in the middle. DNA of the CDR3: TGTGCCAGCAGCCCGGACTGGCCCCCAGAGACCCAGTACTTC. Encoded protein: CASSPDWPPETQYF.

This chain connects TRBV4-2 to TRBJ2-3; D unresolved. The germline CDR1 and CDR2 sequences are LGHNA and YNFKEQ. The CDR3 consists of 16 residues. Trimming pared 0 bases from V and 2 bases from J, leaving 12 bases between. This CDR3 reads CASSQDGATDTDTQYF. The DNA for the CDR3 is TGTGCCAGCAGCCAAGATGGAGCCACGGACACAGATACGCAGTATTTT.

V and J are TRBV7-9 and TRBJ2-7; 8 bases are shared with TRBD2. CDR3 size: 16 residues. Germline values: CDR1 SEHNR, CDR2 FQNEAQ (reference sequence). Unmatched junction bases numbered 7, after V lost 0 bases and J lost 3 bases. The CDR3 protein is CASSLATSGTHYEQYF. The CDR3 bases are TGTGCCAGCAGCTTAGCAACTAGCGGAACTCACTACGAGCAGTACTTC.

The rearrangement uses TRBV2 and TRBJ1-2; D ambiguous. The CDR3 has 17 amino acids. Germline CDR1 and CDR2: SNHLY and FYNNEI. The V gene lost 7 bases and the J gene lost 3 bases, with 24 bases spanning the gap. CDR3 DNA: TGTGCCAGCACCTTTCGGCCAGCTAACCAGGACTACTATGGCTACACCTTC. Translating it yields CASTFRPANQDYYGYTF.

The J gene is TRBJ2-3, the V gene TRBV30; tentative D call: TRBD2 (6 bases). CDR3 length equals 15 residues. CDR1 is GTSNPN and CDR2 is SVGIG in the germline V gene (reference sequence). The ends were cut back, 1 base at V and 1 base at J, with 12 bases in the middle. The CDR3: CAWSASSVGTDTQYF. The CDR3, as DNA: TGTGCCTGGAGTGCTTCTAGCGTCGGCACAGATACGCAGTATTTT.

A few counts support this clone. The chain combines TRBV5-1 with TRBJ1-2, with 8 bases fitting TRBD1. V was clipped by 1 base and J by 6 bases; unmatched bases: 5. The CDR3 is 14 residues long. CDR1 is SGHRS and CDR2 is YFSETQ in the germline V gene. The CDR3 protein is CASSLSDRGHGYTF. DNA for the CDR3: TGCGCCAGCAGCTTGTCCGACAGGGGCCATGGCTACACCTTC.

This clone appeared once. The chain is built from TRBV15 and TRBJ1-4, with unresolved D. There are 15 residues in the CDR3. V lost 0 bases and J lost 5, with 10 bases in between. Germline CDR1 and CDR2: LNHNV and YYDKDF (reference sequence). CDR3 coding DNA: TGTGCCACCAGCAGAGAGTCCCAGCTAAATGAAAAACTGTTTTTT. Translating it yields CATSRESQLNEKLFF. Using reference TRBV15 and TRBJ1-4 for the parts outside the CDR3, the full variable domain is DAMVIQNPRYQVTQFGKPVTLSCSQTLNHNVMYWYQQKSSQAPKLLFHYYDKDFNNEADTPDNFQSRRPNTSFCFLDIRSPGLGDTAMYLCATSRESQLNEKLFFGSGTQLSVL.